This T cell receptor beta chain was observed in a study of T cell clones after liver transplantation. The overall study: Third-party-reactive TCRbeta sequences from pre-transplant mixed lymphocyte reactions served as antigen-independent comparators. Draws occurred before transplant, before withdrawal, and after complete or failed withdrawal.

Remarks on this clone: Its antigen remains unidentified.

Thawed unstimulated PBMCs were FACS-sorted by CD3, CD4 and CD8 into two populations. Data came from immunoSEQ multiplex PCR; TCRdb stores just in-frame clones and leaves some out. The sample contains tens of thousands of clones, over 70% of which appear only once. General study results and limits: Low donor cell numbers restricted donor-reactive repertoire measurement in two subjects.

Trimming removed 5 bases from V and 6 bases from J, with 11 bases in between. The CDR3 contains 12 residues. Germline V gene data show CDR1 as SNHLY and CDR2 as FYNNEI. The sequenced sample was CD4+ T cells from blood, obtained 12 months after liver transplant. The TCR was taken from a human patient who received a liver transplant. The graft donor may have contributed some T cells. This rearrangement joins TRBV2 to TRBJ2-7, with a possible D match to TRBD2 (6 bases). In nucleotides, the CDR3 is TGTGCCAGCAGTTCCCAGGGAGGCGAGCAGTACTTC. Translating gives CASSSQGGEQYF.